This T cell receptor beta chain comes out of a study of tissue T cells after allogeneic stem cell transplantation. Study-wide context: Patients with graft-versus-host disease had grafts: several unmodified, three CD34-selected and T-cell-depleted. Where cell numbers permitted, CD3+ T cells were sorted from preserved blood and marrow. Overall study findings and caveats: Anatomically similar tissues had similar TCR repertoires within each patient. Alloreactivity or antigen specificity of tissue TCRs was not determined; some clones might be host cells.

V was clipped by 6 bases and J by 1 base; unmatched bases: 12. Germline lookup yields CDR1 LGHDT and CDR2 YNNKEL (reference sequence). The CDR3 has 17 residues. Regarding this clone: Its target is not known.

Repertoires were generated with immunoSEQ multiplex PCR, while TCRdb's copy carries only in-frame clones and drops some. In the table there are around 28,000 clones, roughly 87% of which are singletons. This chain links TRBV3-1 (or the pseudogene TRBV3-2) with TRBJ2-5; TRBD2 matches 9 bases. This sequence was found in a woman between 18 and 55 years old who later had graft-versus-host disease after an allogeneic stem cell transplant. This material consisted of blood, taken before transplantation. CDR3 region: CASRPIGSGGPQETQYF. CDR3 in DNA: TGTGCCAGCAGACCTATAGGTAGCGGGGGACCCCAAGAGACCCAGTACTTC.